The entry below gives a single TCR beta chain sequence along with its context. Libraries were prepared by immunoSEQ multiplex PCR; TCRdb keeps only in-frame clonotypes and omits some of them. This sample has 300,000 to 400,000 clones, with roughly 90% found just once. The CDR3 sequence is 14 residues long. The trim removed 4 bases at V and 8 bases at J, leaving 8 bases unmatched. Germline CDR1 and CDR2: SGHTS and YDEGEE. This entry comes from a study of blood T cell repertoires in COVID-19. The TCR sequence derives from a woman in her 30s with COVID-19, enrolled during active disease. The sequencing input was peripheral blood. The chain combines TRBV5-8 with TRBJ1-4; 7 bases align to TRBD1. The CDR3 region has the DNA TGTGCCAGCAGCCTCACAGGGGCCGGCGAAAAACTGTTTTTT. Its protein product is CASSLTGAGEKLFF.